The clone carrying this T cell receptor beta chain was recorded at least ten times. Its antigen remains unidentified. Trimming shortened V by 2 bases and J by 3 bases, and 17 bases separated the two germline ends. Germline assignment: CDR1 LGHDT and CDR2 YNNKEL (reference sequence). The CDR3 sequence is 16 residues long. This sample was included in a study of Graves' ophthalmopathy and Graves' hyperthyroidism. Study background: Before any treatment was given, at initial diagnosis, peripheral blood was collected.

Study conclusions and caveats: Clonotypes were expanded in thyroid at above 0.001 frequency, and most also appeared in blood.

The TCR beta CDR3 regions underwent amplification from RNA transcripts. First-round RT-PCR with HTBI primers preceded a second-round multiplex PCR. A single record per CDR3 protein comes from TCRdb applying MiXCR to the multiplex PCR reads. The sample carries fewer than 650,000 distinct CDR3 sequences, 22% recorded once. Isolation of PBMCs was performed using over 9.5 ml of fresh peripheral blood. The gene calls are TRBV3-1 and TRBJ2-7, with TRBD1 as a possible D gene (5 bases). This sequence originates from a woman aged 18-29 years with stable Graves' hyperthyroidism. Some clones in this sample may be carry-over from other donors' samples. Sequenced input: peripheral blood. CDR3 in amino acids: CASSQLTRVHLYEQYF. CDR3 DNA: TGTGCCAGCAGCCAACTGACCAGGGTTCACCTCTACGAGCAGTACTTC.